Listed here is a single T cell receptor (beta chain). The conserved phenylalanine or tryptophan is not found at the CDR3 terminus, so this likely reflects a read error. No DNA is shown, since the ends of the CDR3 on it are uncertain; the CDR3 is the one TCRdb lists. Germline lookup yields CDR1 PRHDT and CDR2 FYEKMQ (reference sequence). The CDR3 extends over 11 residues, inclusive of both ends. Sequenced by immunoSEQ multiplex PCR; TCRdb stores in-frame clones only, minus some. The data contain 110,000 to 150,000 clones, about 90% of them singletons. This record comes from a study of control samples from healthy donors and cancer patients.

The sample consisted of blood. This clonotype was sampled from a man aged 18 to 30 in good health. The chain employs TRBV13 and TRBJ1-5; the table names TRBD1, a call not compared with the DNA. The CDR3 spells CASSKTGARVI.